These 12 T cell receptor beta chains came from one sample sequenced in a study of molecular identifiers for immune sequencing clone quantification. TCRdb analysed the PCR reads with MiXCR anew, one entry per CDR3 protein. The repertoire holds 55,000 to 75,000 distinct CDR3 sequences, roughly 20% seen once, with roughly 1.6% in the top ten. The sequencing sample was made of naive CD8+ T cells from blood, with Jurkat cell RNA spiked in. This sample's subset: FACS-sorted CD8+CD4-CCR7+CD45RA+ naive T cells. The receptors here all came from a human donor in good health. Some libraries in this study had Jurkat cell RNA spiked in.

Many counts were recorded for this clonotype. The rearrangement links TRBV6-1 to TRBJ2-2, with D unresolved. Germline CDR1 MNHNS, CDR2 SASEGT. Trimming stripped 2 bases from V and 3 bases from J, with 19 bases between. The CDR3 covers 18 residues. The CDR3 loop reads CASSERASLRWDTGELFF. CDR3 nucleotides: TGTGCCAGCAGTGAACGGGCCTCTCTCCGGTGGGACACCGGGGAGCTGTTTTTT.

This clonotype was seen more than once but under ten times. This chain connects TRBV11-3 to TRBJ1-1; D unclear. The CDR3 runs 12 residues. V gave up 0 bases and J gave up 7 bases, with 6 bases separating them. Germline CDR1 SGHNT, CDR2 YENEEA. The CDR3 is CASSLEKGEAFF. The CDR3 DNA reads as TGTGCCAGCAGCTTAGAAAAGGGTGAAGCTTTCTTT.

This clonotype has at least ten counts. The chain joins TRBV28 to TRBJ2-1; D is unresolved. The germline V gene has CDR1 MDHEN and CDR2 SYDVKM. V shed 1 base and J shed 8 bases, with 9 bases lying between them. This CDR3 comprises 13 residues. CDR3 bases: TGTGCCAGCAGTTTATACCCCCCGGATGAGCAGTTCTTC. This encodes CASSLYPPDEQFF.

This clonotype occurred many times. The CDR3, as DNA: TGTGCCAGCAGTTTATCAGGGGACGGACCTAATCAGCCCCAGCATTTT. Protein product: CASSLSGDGPNQPQHF. The genes are TRBV28 and TRBJ1-5; tentatively, D is TRBD1 (6 bases). The germline V gene encodes CDR1 MDHEN and CDR2 SYDVKM. The CDR3 sequence is 16 residues long. Deletions cut 1 base from V and 4 bases from J, with 14 bases between.

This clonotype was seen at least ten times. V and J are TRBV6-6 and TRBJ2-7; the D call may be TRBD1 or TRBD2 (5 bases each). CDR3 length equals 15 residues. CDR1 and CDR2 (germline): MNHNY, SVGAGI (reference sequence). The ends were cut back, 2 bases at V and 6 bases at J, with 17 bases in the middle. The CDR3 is CASSYGSGAPLEQYF. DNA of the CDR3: TGTGCCAGCAGTTACGGCTCCGGGGCACCCCTCGAGCAGTACTTC.

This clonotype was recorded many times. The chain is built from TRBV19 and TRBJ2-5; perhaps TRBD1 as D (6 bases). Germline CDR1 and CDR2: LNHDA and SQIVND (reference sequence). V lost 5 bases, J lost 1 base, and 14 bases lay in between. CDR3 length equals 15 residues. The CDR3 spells CASSPRTASQETQYF. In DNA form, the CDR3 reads TGTGCCAGTAGTCCACGGACAGCTTCCCAAGAGACCCAGTACTTC.

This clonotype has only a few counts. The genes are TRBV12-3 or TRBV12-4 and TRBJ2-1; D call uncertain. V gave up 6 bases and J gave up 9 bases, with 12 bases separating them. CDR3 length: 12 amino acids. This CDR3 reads CASSNPTTEQFF. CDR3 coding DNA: TGTGCCAGCAGCAACCCTACCACTGAGCAGTTCTTC.

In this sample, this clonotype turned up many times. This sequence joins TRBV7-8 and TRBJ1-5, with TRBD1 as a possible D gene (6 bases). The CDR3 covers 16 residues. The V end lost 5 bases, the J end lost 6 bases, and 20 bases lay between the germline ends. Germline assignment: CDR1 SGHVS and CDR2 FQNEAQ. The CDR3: CASSTGSTRTLQPQHF. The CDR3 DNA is TGTGCCAGCAGCACAGGGTCCACAAGGACACTTCAGCCCCAGCATTTT.

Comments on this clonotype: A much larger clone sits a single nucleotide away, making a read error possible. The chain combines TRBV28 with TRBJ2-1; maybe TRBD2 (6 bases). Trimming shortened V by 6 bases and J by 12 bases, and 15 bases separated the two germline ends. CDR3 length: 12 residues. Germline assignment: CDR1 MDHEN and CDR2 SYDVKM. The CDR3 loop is CASRISGFGQFF. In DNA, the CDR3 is TGTGCCAGCAGGATTAGCGGCTTCGGGCAGTTCTTC.

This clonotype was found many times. The CDR3 protein is CASSGHWTGAYEQYF. CDR3 nucleotides: TGTGCCAGCAGCGGACACTGGACAGGGGCATACGAGCAGTACTTC. V usage is TRBV11-2 and J usage is TRBJ2-7, with 9 nucleotides matching TRBD1. In germline, CDR1 is SGHAT, CDR2 FQNNGV. V trimming: 5 bases; J trimming: 4 bases; junction bases outside the gene matches: 9. The length of the CDR3 is 15 residues.

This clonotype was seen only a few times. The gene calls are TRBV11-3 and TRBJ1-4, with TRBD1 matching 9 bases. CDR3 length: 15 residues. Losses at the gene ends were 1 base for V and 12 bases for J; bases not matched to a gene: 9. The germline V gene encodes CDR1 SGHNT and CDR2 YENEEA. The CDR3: CASSLARGGQGELFF. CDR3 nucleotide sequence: TGTGCCAGCAGCTTAGCACGCGGGGGACAGGGAGAACTGTTTTTT.

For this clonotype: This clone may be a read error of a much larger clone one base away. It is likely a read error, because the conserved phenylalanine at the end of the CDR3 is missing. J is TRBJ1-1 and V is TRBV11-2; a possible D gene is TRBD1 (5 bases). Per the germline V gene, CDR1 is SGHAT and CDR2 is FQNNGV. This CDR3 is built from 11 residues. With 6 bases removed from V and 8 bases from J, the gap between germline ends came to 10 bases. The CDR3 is CASRGLTEAFL. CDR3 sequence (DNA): TGTGCCAGCAGGGGACTGACCGAAGCTTTCCTT.